This TCR beta chain came from a study of early T cells in non-severe SARS-CoV-2 infection. The overall study: Sequencing used unsorted whole-blood bulk RNA, so chains lack pairing. Points from the study as a whole: The matching step, a VDJdb search, favored anti-spike CD8 responses and missed private and CD4 specificities.

Germline lookup yields CDR1 LNHNV and CDR2 YYDKDF (reference sequence). The CDR3 runs to 17 residues. V lost 5 bases and J 4 bases, leaving 22 bases between the germline ends. Unique molecular identifiers were added to individual cDNA molecules. TCRdb called the 5' RACE reads again in MiXCR, with one record for every CDR3 protein. This sample carries some 36,000 distinct CDR3 sequences, roughly 6% of them seen once, and the ten largest clones take about 5.5%. This clonotype came up a few times. Its antigen is not identified. Sequencing was performed on whole blood. The chain couples TRBV15 to TRBJ2-3, with D possibly matching TRBD2 (6 bases). This receptor was identified in an adult who was a healthcare worker with PCR-confirmed SARS-CoV-2 infection or an uninfected control (not recorded which). Written as DNA, the CDR3 is TGTGCCACCAGCCACAACCCCTCCGGGAGATCCTCAGATACGCAGTATTTT. Translated, it gives CATSHNPSGRSSDTQYF.